Shown below are 24 T cell receptor beta chains from a single sample sequenced in a study of prognosis after radiotherapy for stage I lung cancer. Genomic DNA was subjected to two-round multiplex PCR for amplification of TCR beta CDR3. First-round PCR, the initial amplification, used primers specific to each TRBV and TRBJ gene. TCRdb re-derived calls from the multiplex PCR reads in MiXCR, one entry per CDR3 protein. Of under 20,000 distinct CDR3 sequences listed, less than 45% are singletons. Sequencing used PBMCs, obtained before or after stereotactic body radiation therapy (not recorded which). These receptors were collected from a donor older than 45 with non-small cell lung cancer.

The chain couples TRBV7-9 to TRBJ1-2; TRBD1 is a possible D gene (5 bases). Germline V lookup: CDR1 SEHNR, CDR2 FQNEAQ (reference sequence). Trimming shortened V by 7 bases and J by 4 bases, and 16 bases separated the two germline ends. There are 14 residues in the CDR3. CDR3 DNA sequence: TGTGCCAGCATCTCACAGGTGGTTGGCTATGGCTACACCTTC. Translated: CASISQVVGYGYTF.

Ten or more counts support this clonotype. J is TRBJ2-2 and V is TRBV2, with 9 nucleotides matching TRBD1. Germline trimming cut 4 bases from V and 4 bases from J; bases unmatched to any gene: 13. This CDR3 spans 18 amino acids. Germline V lookup: CDR1 SNHLY, CDR2 FYNNEI. The DNA of the CDR3 is TGTGCCAGCAGTGTATCTCGAGGGGACAGGGAGATCACCGGGGAGCTGTTTTTT. This encodes CASSVSRGDREITGELFF.

Ten or more counts support this clonotype. CDR3 DNA: TGTGCCAGCAGTGGAAGCGAGTATAGCAATCAGCCCCAGCATTTT. Residues: CASSGSEYSNQPQHF. The chain couples TRBV2 to TRBJ1-5; D gene uncertain. This CDR3 is built from 15 residues. Germline loops: CDR1 SNHLY, CDR2 FYNNEI. The V end was cut by 4 bases, the J end by 0 bases, with 10 bases between.

Comments on this clonotype: A much bigger clone sits one base away, suggesting this may be a read error. This chain links TRBV9 with TRBJ1-1, with D possibly TRBD1 on 5 matching bases. V dropped 1 base and J dropped 0 bases, with 7 bases sitting between them. Germline values: CDR1 SGDLS, CDR2 YYNGEE. This CDR3 is 14 amino acids long. Here the CDR3 DNA reads TGTGCCAGCAGCGTAAGGGGCATGAACACTGAAGCTTTCTTT. Translated, it gives CASSVRGMNTEAFF.

This clonotype was seen ten or more times. The V and J genes are TRBV20-1 and TRBJ2-7, with no clear D. Germline V gene sequence: CDR1 DFQATT, CDR2 SNEGSKA (reference sequence). The CDR3 totals 14 residues. The V end was cut by 0 bases, the J end by 5 bases, with 14 bases between. As DNA, the CDR3 is TGCAGTGCTAGAGATTTTTTTTTGGCCAACGAGCAGTACTTC. Protein product: CSARDFFLANEQYF.

With regard to this clonotype: A far larger clone is one nucleotide away, so this likely arose from a read error. The genes are TRBV5-1 and TRBJ2-5; D is undetermined. The CDR3 covers 14 residues. Germline CDR1 SGHRS, CDR2 YFSETQ. CDR3 sequence (DNA): TGCGCCAGCAGCATAGGACCCGGCGGCAATGAGCATTTCTTC. Translated, it gives CASSIGPGGNEHFF.

Worth noting for this clonotype: It may be a read error: a sequence one base away is much more abundant. This likely comes from a read error, as the CDR3 has no conserved phenylalanine or tryptophan at its end. The CDR3 here is CAISESVTEAFL. Written as DNA, the CDR3 is TGTGCCATCAGTGAGTCGGTCACTGAAGCTTTCCTT. The chain combines TRBV10-3 with TRBJ1-1; D gene ambiguous. V was clipped by 0 bases and J by 4 bases, with 3 bases between them. The CDR3 is 12 residues long. Per the germline V gene, CDR1 is ENHRY and CDR2 is SYGVKD.

The rearrangement joins TRBV5-4 to TRBJ2-5; no firm D call. The CDR3 runs to 14 residues. Per germline, CDR1 SGHNT and CDR2 YYREEE (reference sequence). The V and J ends lost 4 bases and 5 bases respectively, with 15 bases between them. The CDR3 coding sequence is TGTGCCAGCAGCGCTGGCCAGGTTGGGGAGACCCAGTACTTC. The encoded protein is CASSAGQVGETQYF. Combining the CDR3 with reference TRBV5-4 and TRBJ2-5 gives the whole variable domain ETGVTQSPTHLIKTRGQQVTLRCSSQSGHNTVSWYQQALGQGPQFIFQYYREEENGRGNFPPRFSGLQFPNYSSELNVNALELDDSALYLCASSAGQVGETQYFGPGTRLLVL.

This clonotype counts as medium-sized. The chain is built from TRBV5-1 and TRBJ1-6; a possible D gene is TRBD1 (6 bases). CDR1 SGHRS and CDR2 YFSETQ come from the germline V gene. The germline V and J ends were trimmed by 0 bases and 10 bases, with 14 bases remaining between them. CDR3 length: 15 amino acids. The CDR3 DNA is TGCGCCAGCAGCTTGGAAGGGGGGGCGCAGTCACCCCTCCACTTT. Translation: CASSLEGGAQSPLHF.

This clonotype was seen at least ten times. The rearrangement joins TRBV2 to TRBJ2-3, with a weak D call TRBD2 (6 bases). CDR1 is SNHLY, CDR2 FYNNEI, per germline. This CDR3 spans 14 amino acids. The V end was cut by 2 bases, the J end by 1 base, with 7 bases between. The CDR3 sequence: CASSETGGTDTQYF. CDR3 sequence (DNA): TGTGCCAGCAGTGAAACGGGAGGCACAGATACGCAGTATTTT.

In its sample, this clonotype was seen many times. The chain is built from TRBV6-4 and TRBJ1-5, with D perhaps matching TRBD1 (5 bases). CDR3 size: 19 residues. The germline V gene encodes CDR1 MRHNA and CDR2 SNTAGT. Trimming stripped 4 bases from V and 0 bases from J, with 22 bases between. The CDR3 DNA reads TGTGCCAGCAGTGCCACCAGGGCCCTATGGCCTTATAGCAATCAGCCCCAGCATTTT. Translated: CASSATRALWPYSNQPQHF.

This clonotype was counted ten times or more. The chain couples TRBV12-3 or TRBV12-4 to TRBJ1-1; D ambiguous. V lost 0 bases to trimming and J lost 4 bases, with 12 bases between them. This CDR3 is built from 15 residues. The CDR3 loop reads CASSLAAGPGTEAFF. For the CDR3, the DNA is TGTGCCAGCAGTTTAGCGGCGGGCCCCGGCACTGAAGCTTTCTTT.

The chain couples TRBV28 to TRBJ2-1, with a possible D match to TRBD2 (6 bases). CDR3 length: 17 residues. The germline V gene has CDR1 MDHEN and CDR2 SYDVKM. V dropped 4 bases and J dropped 2 bases, with 18 bases sitting between them. The CDR3 DNA is TGTGCCAGCAGTTCAATAGTAGCGGTGGGGACCTACAATGAGCAGTTCTTC. Protein: CASSSIVAVGTYNEQFF.

Remarks on this clonotype: Since a far larger clone is one base different, this is likely a read error. The gene calls are TRBV28 and TRBJ2-2; no firm D call. The CDR3 has 15 residues. The germline V gene encodes CDR1 MDHEN and CDR2 SYDVKM. V was cut by 7 bases and J by 2 bases, with 14 bases left in between. The CDR3 coding sequence is TGTGCCAGCACTTACGCGACTCCTAACACCGGGGAGCTGTTTTTT. It yields the protein CASTYATPNTGELFF.

In this sample, this clonotype turned up a few times. Given a far larger clone just one base away, this is likely a sequencing read error. The rearrangement joins TRBV6-2 or TRBV6-3 to TRBJ2-5; D is uncertain. The V and J ends lost 8 bases and 5 bases respectively, with 12 bases between them. The V gene's germline CDR1 is MNHEY and CDR2 SVGEGT. CDR3 length: 12 amino acids. The CDR3 loop reads CASQKWVETQYF. CDR3 bases: TGTGCCAGCCAAAAATGGGTGGAGACCCAGTACTTC.

This clonotype occurred many times. V is TRBV20-1 and J is TRBJ1-5, with D tentatively TRBD1 (6 bases). Germline values: CDR1 DFQATT, CDR2 SNEGSKA (reference sequence). CDR3 size: 11 residues. V lost 5 bases, J lost 11 bases, and 13 bases lay in between. The CDR3 region is CSAVQGLAQHF. In DNA, the CDR3 is TGCAGTGCTGTACAGGGTCTGGCCCAGCATTTT.

By share, this clonotype counts as medium-sized. This chain connects TRBV19 to TRBJ2-5; a weak D match, TRBD2 (6 bases). This CDR3 contains 14 residues. V lost 3 bases and J lost 5, with 13 bases in between. From germline, CDR1 is LNHDA and CDR2 SQIVND (reference sequence). The CDR3 DNA is TGTGCCAGTAGTATGAGGGCGGGGTTGGAGACCCAGTACTTC. It codes for CASSMRAGLETQYF.

A word on this clonotype: An end of the junction does not agree with germline; a read error may underlie this. This chain joins TRBV27 and TRBJ1-2; 9 bases fit TRBD1. The CDR3 spans 15 residues. Germline CDR1 is MNHEY and CDR2 is SMNVEV (reference sequence). The CDR3 region has the DNA TGTGCCAGCATTTTATTAGGGGACAGGGCCGGTGGCTACACCTTC. This sequence encodes CASILLGDRAGGYTF.

By its share, this clonotype is medium-sized. The rearrangement links TRBV6-1 to TRBJ2-7; 8 positions agree with TRBD2. CDR3 length: 13 amino acids. V shed 6 bases, J shed 3 bases, and the junction held 4 bases outside the gene matches. Germline CDR1 is MNHNS and CDR2 is SASEGT. This CDR3 reads CASRRGANYEQYF. CDR3 nucleotide sequence: TGTGCCAGCAGGCGGGGGGCGAACTACGAGCAGTACTTC.

The table lists this clonotype with many counts. The chain recombines TRBV12-3 or TRBV12-4 with TRBJ1-5; TRBD1 matches at 8 bases. Trimming took 7 bases from V and 7 from J; bases not matched to a gene: 9. The CDR3 has 14 residues. The CDR3 coding sequence is TGTGCCAGCAATCCAGGGGGCGCAGGACAGCCCCAGCATTTT. It yields the protein CASNPGGAGQPQHF.

The chain joins TRBV30 to TRBJ2-5; no clear D. Germline CDR1 is GTSNPN and CDR2 is SVGIG (reference sequence). CDR3 length: 15 residues. Trimming took off 5 bases at V and 1 base at J, with 17 bases between the two ends. CDR3 protein: CAWQPESSLQETQYF. DNA of the CDR3: TGTGCCTGGCAACCTGAATCCTCACTCCAAGAGACCCAGTACTTC.

In its sample, this clonotype was seen many times. The chain combines TRBV7-3 with TRBJ2-3; D unclear. The V and J ends lost 3 bases and 4 bases respectively, with 8 bases between them. The CDR3 has 13 amino acids. Germline V gene sequence: CDR1 SGHTA, CDR2 FQGTGA. CDR3 DNA sequence: TGTGCCAGCAGCTTTCTCCTGGCAGATACGCAGTATTTT. Its protein is CASSFLLADTQYF. Based on the CDR3 plus reference TRBV7-3 and TRBJ2-3, the full variable domain is GAGVSQTPSNKVTEKGKYVELRCDPISGHTALYWYRQSLGQGPEFLIYFQGTGAADDSGLPNDRFFAVRPEGSVSTLKIQRTERGDSAVYLCASSFLLADTQYFGPGTRLTVL.

Only one count was recorded for this clonotype. One junction end disagrees with the germline gene, perhaps due to a read error. This sequence joins TRBV6-1 and TRBJ1-1; 8 nucleotides line up with TRBD1. The CDR3 runs 14 residues. The germline gives CDR1 MNHNS, CDR2 SASEGT. The chain's CDR3 is CASIPTGGWTETFF. The CDR3 nucleotides read TGTGCCAGCATTCCTACAGGGGGGTGGACTGAAACTTTCTTT.

Many counts were recorded for this clonotype. The chain employs TRBV29-1 and TRBJ1-1; possibly TRBD1 for D (6 bases). V was pared by 4 bases and J by 5 bases, with 17 bases between. The CDR3 covers 14 residues. The germline gives CDR1 SQVTM, CDR2 ANQGSEA. Written as DNA, the CDR3 is TGCAGCGTTGCTGTGGGGGGCGGTGGAACTGAAGCTTTCTTT. It specifies CSVAVGGGGTEAFF.